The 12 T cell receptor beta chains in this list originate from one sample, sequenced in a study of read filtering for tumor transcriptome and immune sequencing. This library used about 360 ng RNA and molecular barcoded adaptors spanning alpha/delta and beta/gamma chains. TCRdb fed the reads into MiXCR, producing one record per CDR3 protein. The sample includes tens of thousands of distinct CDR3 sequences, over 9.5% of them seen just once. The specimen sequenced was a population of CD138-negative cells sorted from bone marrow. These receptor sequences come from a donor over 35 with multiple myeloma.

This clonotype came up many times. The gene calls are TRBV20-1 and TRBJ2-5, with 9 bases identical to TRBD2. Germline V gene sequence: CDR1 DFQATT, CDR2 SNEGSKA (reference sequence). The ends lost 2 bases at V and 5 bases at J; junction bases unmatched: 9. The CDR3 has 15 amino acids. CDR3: CSARKAGGPWETQYF. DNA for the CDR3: TGCAGTGCTAGAAAGGCGGGAGGGCCGTGGGAGACCCAGTACTTC.

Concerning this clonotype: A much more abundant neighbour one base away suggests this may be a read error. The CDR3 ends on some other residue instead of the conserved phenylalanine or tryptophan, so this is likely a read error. The CDR3 region has the DNA TGCAGCGTAGGCGTGAATTATGGCTACACCTCC. This sequence encodes CSVGVNYGYTS. The chain couples TRBV29-1 to TRBJ1-2; D is unresolved. Deletions cut 6 bases from V and 5 bases from J, with 10 bases between. The CDR3 contains 11 residues. The germline V gene has CDR1 SQVTM and CDR2 ANQGSEA.

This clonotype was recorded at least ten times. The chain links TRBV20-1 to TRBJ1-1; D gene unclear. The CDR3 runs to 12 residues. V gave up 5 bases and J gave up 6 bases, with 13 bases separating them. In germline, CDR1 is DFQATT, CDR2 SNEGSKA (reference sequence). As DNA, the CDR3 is TGCAGTGCTTTACCGACTAGGGCTGAAGCTTTCTTT. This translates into CSALPTRAEAFF.

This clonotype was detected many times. CDR3 loop: CASSLGPSIQYF. CDR3 nucleotides: TGCGCCAGCAGCTTGGGCCCCTCTATCCAGTATTTT. The V call is TRBV5-1, the J call TRBJ2-3, with D hard to call. Germline-derived CDR1 and CDR2 are SGHRS and YFSETQ. This CDR3 has 12 amino acids. Trimming took 0 bases from V and 12 from J, leaving 11 bases between them. Looking up the rest from reference TRBV5-1 and TRBJ2-3 gives the full variable domain: KAGVTQTPRYLIKTRGQQVTLSCSPISGHRSVSWYQQTPGQGLQFLFEYFSETQRNKGNFPGRFSGRQFSNSRSEMNVSTLELGDSALYLCASSLGPSIQYFGPGTRLTVL.

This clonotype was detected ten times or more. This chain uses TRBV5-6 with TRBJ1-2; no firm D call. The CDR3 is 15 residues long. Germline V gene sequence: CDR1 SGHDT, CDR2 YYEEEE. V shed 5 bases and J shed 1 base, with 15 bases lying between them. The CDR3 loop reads CASRLRKYFNYGYTF. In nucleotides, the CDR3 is TGTGCCAGCAGACTCAGAAAGTACTTTAACTATGGCTACACCTTC.

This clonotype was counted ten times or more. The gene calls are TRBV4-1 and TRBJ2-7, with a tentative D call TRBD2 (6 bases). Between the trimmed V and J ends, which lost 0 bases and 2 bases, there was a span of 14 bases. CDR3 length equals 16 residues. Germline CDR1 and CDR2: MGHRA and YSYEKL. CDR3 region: CASSQDTSSGAYEQYF. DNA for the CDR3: TGCGCCAGCAGCCAAGATACGAGTAGCGGAGCCTACGAGCAGTACTTC.

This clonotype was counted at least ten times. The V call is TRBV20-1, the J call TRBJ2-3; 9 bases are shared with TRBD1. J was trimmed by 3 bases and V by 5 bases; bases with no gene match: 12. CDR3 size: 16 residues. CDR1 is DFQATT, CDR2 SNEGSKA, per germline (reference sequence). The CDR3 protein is CSAYFSGQGRTDTQYF. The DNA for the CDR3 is TGCAGTGCTTACTTTTCGGGACAGGGAAGGACAGATACGCAGTATTTT.

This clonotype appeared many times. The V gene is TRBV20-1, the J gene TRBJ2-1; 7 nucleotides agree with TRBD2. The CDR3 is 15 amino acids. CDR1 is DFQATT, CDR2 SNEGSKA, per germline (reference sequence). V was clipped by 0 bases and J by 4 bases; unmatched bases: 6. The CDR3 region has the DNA TGCAGTGCTAGAGATCTGCTAGCGGCTTACAATGAGCAGTTCTTC. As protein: CSARDLLAAYNEQFF.

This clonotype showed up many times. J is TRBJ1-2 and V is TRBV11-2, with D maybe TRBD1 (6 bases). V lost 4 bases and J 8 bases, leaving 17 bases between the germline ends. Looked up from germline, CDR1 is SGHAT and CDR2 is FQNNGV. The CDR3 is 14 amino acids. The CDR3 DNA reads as TGTGCCAGCAGCTATACACAGGGATGGAACGGCTACACCTTC. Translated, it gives CASSYTQGWNGYTF.

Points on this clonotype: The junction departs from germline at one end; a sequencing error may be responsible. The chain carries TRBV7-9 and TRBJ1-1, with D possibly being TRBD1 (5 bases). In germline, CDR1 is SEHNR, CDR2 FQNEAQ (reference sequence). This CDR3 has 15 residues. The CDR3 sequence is CASGRDGPPNTEAFF. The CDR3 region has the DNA TGTGCCAGCGGCAGGGACGGACCGCCGAACACCGAAGCTTTCTTT.

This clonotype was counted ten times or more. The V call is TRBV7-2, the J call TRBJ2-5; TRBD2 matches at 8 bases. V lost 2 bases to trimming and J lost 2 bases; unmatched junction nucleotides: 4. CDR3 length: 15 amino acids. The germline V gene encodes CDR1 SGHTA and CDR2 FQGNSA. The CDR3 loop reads CASSLSVAGQETQYF. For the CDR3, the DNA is TGTGCCAGCAGCTTATCTGTAGCGGGGCAAGAGACCCAGTACTTC.

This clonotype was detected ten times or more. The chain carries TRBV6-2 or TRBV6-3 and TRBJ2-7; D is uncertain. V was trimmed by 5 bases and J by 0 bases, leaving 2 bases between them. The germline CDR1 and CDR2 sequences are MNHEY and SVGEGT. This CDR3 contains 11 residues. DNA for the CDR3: TGTGCCAGCAGTATCTCCTACGAGCAGTACTTC. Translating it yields CASSISYEQYF.